The 20 T cell receptor beta chains below come from one sample, sequenced in a study of T-cell memory formation after mild COVID-19. Each CDR3 protein is one row after TCRdb ran MiXCR on the 5' RACE reads. The table lists around 530,000 distinct CDR3 sequences, less than 25% of them singletons, with approximately 8% in the top ten. Sequenced sample: PBMCs or a T cell subset sorted from them (not recorded which). These receptors were collected from an adult woman who had mild COVID-19 (a few samples of this study predate the infection). Cell type and time point are not known.

In its sample, this clonotype was seen a few times. The chain is built from TRBV5-6 and TRBJ2-7, with a tentative D call TRBD1 (5 bases). Deletions cut 4 bases from V and 7 bases from J, with 12 bases between. CDR3 length: 12 residues. Germline-derived CDR1 and CDR2 are SGHDT and YYEEEE. Here the CDR3 reads CASSLWGAEQYF. The CDR3 nucleotides read TGTGCCAGCAGCCTCTGGGGCGCGGAGCAGTACTTC.

Many counts were recorded for this clonotype. J is TRBJ2-7 and V is TRBV10-3; 16 bases map to TRBD2. With V trimmed by 0 bases and J by 7 bases, 6 bases remained unmatched. This CDR3 is built from 17 residues. Germline V gene sequence: CDR1 ENHRY, CDR2 SYGVKD. CDR3 sequence: CAISESLGLAGGREQYF. The CDR3 DNA is TGTGCCATCAGTGAGTCATTGGGACTAGCGGGAGGGAGAGAGCAGTACTTC.

There are a few counts of this clonotype. The CDR3 loop reads CASSLAGDLGETQYF. Written as DNA, the CDR3 is TGTGCCAGCAGCTTGGCGGGGGACCTGGGGGAGACCCAGTACTTC. The chain employs TRBV5-6 and TRBJ2-5; D is possibly TRBD2 (6 bases). The germline V gene has CDR1 SGHDT and CDR2 YYEEEE. This CDR3 contains 15 residues. V was clipped by 0 bases and J by 5 bases, with 14 bases between them.

The V and J genes are TRBV7-9 and TRBJ1-5, with D unclear. Germline V gene sequence: CDR1 SEHNR, CDR2 FQNEAQ (reference sequence). This CDR3 region has 14 residues. V was clipped by 1 base and J by 5 bases, with 9 bases between them. DNA for the CDR3: TGTGCCAGCAGCTTAGTTGGGCTGCATCAGCCCCAGCATTTT. This gives the protein CASSLVGLHQPQHF.

V is TRBV10-3 and J is TRBJ2-3; no definite D call. V was pared by 8 bases and J by 0 bases, with 6 bases between. The CDR3 is 12 residues long. Germline values: CDR1 ENHRY, CDR2 SYGVKD. This CDR3 is CAIRRSTDTQYF. As DNA, the CDR3 is TGTGCCATCCGGAGAAGCACAGATACGCAGTATTTT.

This clonotype was seen only once. V and J are TRBV29-1 and TRBJ2-4; D call uncertain. Germline CDR1 and CDR2: SQVTM and ANQGSEA. The ends were cut back, 6 bases at V and 5 bases at J, with 8 bases in the middle. The CDR3 covers 11 residues. For the CDR3, the DNA is TGCAGCGTGGCGGCGCAAAACATTCAGTACTTC. Protein product: CSVAAQNIQYF.

The V and J genes are TRBV19 and TRBJ1-2; D is unclear. Germline values: CDR1 LNHDA, CDR2 SQIVND (reference sequence). Deletions cut 6 bases from V and 8 bases from J, with 13 bases between. The CDR3 covers 12 residues. The CDR3 nucleotides read TGTGCCAGTAGAGGGAGTGGTTCCGGCTACACCTTC. It codes for CASRGSGSGYTF.

This clonotype occurred a few times. The CDR3 region is CASSLVQGRDGYTF. In nucleotides, the CDR3 is TGCGCCAGCAGCTTGGTTCAGGGGCGCGATGGCTACACCTTC. The chain carries TRBV5-1 and TRBJ1-2; D perhaps matches TRBD1 (6 bases). Per germline, CDR1 SGHRS and CDR2 YFSETQ. The V gene lost 0 bases and the J gene lost 6 bases, with 12 bases spanning the gap. This CDR3 comprises 14 residues.

The V and J genes are TRBV30 and TRBJ2-1; D call uncertain. Trimming took off 1 base at V and 15 bases at J, with 19 bases between the two ends. This CDR3 is 13 amino acids long. The V gene's germline CDR1 is GTSNPN and CDR2 SVGIG (reference sequence). The CDR3 nucleotides are TGTGCCTGGAGTGAAAACCCCGGGCGCGATTTGTTCTTC. Its translation is CAWSENPGRDLFF.

This chain uses TRBV10-3 with TRBJ1-2, with a possible D match to TRBD1 (5 bases). CDR1 is ENHRY, CDR2 SYGVKD, per germline. V gave up 3 bases and J gave up 7 bases, with 15 bases separating them. The CDR3 contains 14 residues. The CDR3 reads CAISESGPSFGYTF. The DNA of the CDR3 is TGTGCCATCAGTGAATCAGGGCCCTCATTTGGCTACACCTTC.

The genes are TRBV9 and TRBJ1-1, with D hard to call. Germline V lookup: CDR1 SGDLS, CDR2 YYNGEE. Trimming removed 0 bases at V and 0 bases at J, with 6 bases between. There are 14 residues in the CDR3. CDR3 sequence: CASSVDQMNTEAFF. In DNA, the CDR3 is TGTGCCAGCAGCGTAGATCAAATGAACACTGAAGCTTTCTTT.

The table lists this clonotype with a few counts. The rearrangement uses TRBV5-1 and TRBJ2-3; D perhaps matches TRBD1 (6 bases). The V gene lost 4 bases and the J gene lost 4 bases, with 10 bases spanning the gap. This CDR3 is built from 13 residues. Looked up from germline, CDR1 is SGHRS and CDR2 is YFSETQ. This CDR3 is CASSRDNADTQYF. The CDR3 bases are TGCGCCAGCAGCCGGGACAATGCAGATACGCAGTATTTT. Together with reference TRBV5-1 and TRBJ2-3, the CDR3 gives the full variable domain: KAGVTQTPRYLIKTRGQQVTLSCSPISGHRSVSWYQQTPGQGLQFLFEYFSETQRNKGNFPGRFSGRQFSNSRSEMNVSTLELGDSALYLCASSRDNADTQYFGPGTRLTVL.

This clonotype came up a few times. In DNA form, the CDR3 reads TGTGCCAGCAGCCGTCTAGGGGGCTACACCTTC. Translated: CASSRLGGYTF. The rearrangement links TRBV7-9 to TRBJ1-2; D not resolved. This CDR3 has 11 residues. Per germline, CDR1 SEHNR and CDR2 FQNEAQ (reference sequence). Trimming stripped 5 bases from V and 8 bases from J, with 9 bases between.

This clonotype has a handful of counts. The rearrangement joins TRBV18 to TRBJ2-7; TRBD1 agrees at 9 bases. The trim removed 3 bases at V and 4 bases at J, leaving 7 bases unmatched. In germline, CDR1 is KGHSH, CDR2 LQKENI. This CDR3 is built from 15 residues. This CDR3 reads CASSPFAGTGYEQYF. The CDR3 DNA follows: TGTGCCAGCTCACCTTTTGCCGGGACAGGGTACGAGCAGTACTTC.

This clonotype came up a few times. The chain carries TRBV12-3 or TRBV12-4 and TRBJ1-5, with TRBD1 as a possible D gene (6 bases). This CDR3 is 16 amino acids long. Trimming shortened V by 7 bases and J by 1 base, and 17 bases separated the two germline ends. The DNA of the CDR3 is TGTGCCAGCAAGGTGGGGGGGCGGGGAAGCAATCAGCCCCAGCATTTT. It codes for CASKVGGRGSNQPQHF.

The chain combines TRBV4-3 with TRBJ2-3, with D possibly being TRBD1 or TRBD2 (5 bases each). Trimming shortened V by 1 base and J by 3 bases, and 14 bases separated the two germline ends. The germline V gene encodes CDR1 LGHNA and CDR2 YSLEER. This CDR3 is 16 amino acids long. The CDR3 nucleotides are TGCGCCAGCAGCCAAGGGGGGTTGGGCGCAACAGATACGCAGTATTTT. This codes for CASSQGGLGATDTQYF.

The rearrangement uses TRBV4-1 and TRBJ2-7, with D unclear. Germline assignment: CDR1 MGHRA and CDR2 YSYEKL. The CDR3 length is 16 residues. V was pared by 1 base and J by 3 bases, with 16 bases between. This chain's CDR3 is CASSQGIGVGIYEQYF. The CDR3 DNA reads TGCGCCAGCAGCCAAGGGATTGGGGTAGGGATCTACGAGCAGTACTTC.

V gene TRBV3-1 combines with J gene TRBJ1-1, with D maybe TRBD1 (5 bases). Trimming stripped 6 bases from V and 5 bases from J, with 16 bases between. Germline V lookup: CDR1 LGHDT, CDR2 YNNKEL (reference sequence). The CDR3 is 14 amino acids. CDR3 in DNA: TGTGCCAGCAGGACCGGGGTACGGGGGACTGAAGCTTTCTTT. It encodes CASRTGVRGTEAFF.

The table lists this clonotype with a few counts. The chain couples TRBV20-1 to TRBJ1-2; 11 bases match TRBD1. Germline CDR1 DFQATT, CDR2 SNEGSKA (reference sequence). The V and J ends lost 4 bases and 8 bases, in that order; junction bases with no gene match: 6. This CDR3 has 13 residues. The CDR3 DNA reads TGCAGTGCTACCGGGACAGGGGGACGGGGCTACACCTTC. Translation: CSATGTGGRGYTF.

CDR3 amino acids: CASSLGGGPMNTEAFF. CDR3 DNA: TGTGCCAGCAGCTTAGGTGGAGGGCCCATGAACACTGAAGCTTTCTTT. The rearrangement links TRBV11-3 to TRBJ1-1, with D unclear. The CDR3 is 16 residues long. The germline V gene has CDR1 SGHNT and CDR2 YENEEA. Trimming cost V 1 base and J 0 bases, with 12 bases left between them.